This T cell receptor (beta chain) was documented in a study of patients with pleural tuberculosis. Each CDR3 protein gets one entry after TCRdb re-called the reads with MiXCR. The table shows around 50,000 distinct CDR3 sequences, with approximately 7.9% occurring only once. This clonotype was picked up many times. The CDR3 covers 14 residues. Trimming shortened V by 0 bases and J by 2 bases, and 8 bases separated the two germline ends. CDR1 and CDR2 from the germline V gene are MNHNS and SASEGT. The chain is built from TRBV6-1 and TRBJ2-7; D ambiguous. The TCR originated in a human donor with pleural tuberculosis. The CDR3: CASSEAARTYEQYF. The CDR3 bases are TGTGCCAGCAGTGAAGCAGCCCGGACCTACGAGCAGTACTTC.